One and the same sample provided the 6 T cell receptor beta chains below, sequenced in a study of cytomegalovirus exposure and HLA in healthy donors. Primers for the PCR totalled 60 Vbeta and 13 Jbeta. Libraries were prepared by immunoSEQ multiplex PCR; TCRdb keeps only in-frame clonotypes and omits some of them. The table shows around 59,000 clones, with under 90% occurring only once. Material for sequencing was PBMCs. All receptors derive from a woman aged 40 to 55 in good health and CMV-seronegative.

This clone was picked up a small number of times. The chain couples TRBV28 to TRBJ1-2; a weak D match, TRBD1 (6 bases). The germline V gene has CDR1 MDHEN and CDR2 SYDVKM. Trimming left V 3 bases short and J 3 bases short, with 11 bases between. The CDR3 is made up of 14 amino acids. Here the CDR3 reads CASSFGGRHYGYTF. CDR3 DNA sequence: TGTGCCAGCAGTTTCGGGGGGCGCCACTATGGCTACACCTTC.

In its sample, this clone was seen once. The chain recombines TRBV6-4 with TRBJ1-4; 9 bases map to TRBD1. Unmatched junction bases numbered 9, after V lost 5 bases and J lost 8 bases. This CDR3 has 15 residues. Germline loops: CDR1 MRHNA, CDR2 SNTAGT. CDR3 DNA: TGTGCCAGCAGTTTTTCCGCGGGACAGGGCGAAAAACTGTTTTTT. Its translation is CASSFSAGQGEKLFF.

This chain links TRBV4-2 with TRBJ2-2; no definite D call. The V end lost 0 bases, the J end lost 0 bases, and 11 bases lay between the germline ends. CDR1 and CDR2 (germline): LGHNA, YNFKEQ. The CDR3 has 17 residues. Here the CDR3 reads CASSQDLFQANTGELFF. The CDR3 nucleotides read TGTGCCAGCAGCCAAGATTTGTTCCAGGCGAACACCGGGGAGCTGTTTTTT.

The chain has TRBV7-9 and TRBJ2-1; TRBD2 matches at 10 bases. The V segment lost 0 bases and the J segment 5 bases; nucleotides outside the gene matches: 7. This CDR3 has 17 residues. CDR1 and CDR2 (germline): SEHNR, FQNEAQ (reference sequence). CDR3 nucleotide sequence: TGTGCCAGCAGCTTAGCCAGAGGAGCGGGAGGGGACAATGAGCAGTTCTTC. It translates to CASSLARGAGGDNEQFF.

The chain carries TRBV29-1 and TRBJ2-7; D perhaps matches TRBD1 (5 bases). Germline V CDR1 and CDR2: SQVTM, ANQGSEA. The CDR3 loop spans 13 amino acids. V was cut by 3 bases and J by 0 bases, with 9 bases left in between. As DNA, the CDR3 is TGCAGCGTTGAGGACAACAGCTCCTACGAGCAGTACTTC. Its translation is CSVEDNSSYEQYF.

The chain couples TRBV28 to TRBJ2-7; tentatively, D is TRBD1 (6 bases). The germline V gene has CDR1 MDHEN and CDR2 SYDVKM. There are 16 residues in the CDR3. Trimming took off 3 bases at V and 4 bases at J, with 19 bases between the two ends. CDR3 sequence: CASSFLWGQGIYEQYF. DNA of the CDR3: TGTGCCAGCAGTTTCTTATGGGGGCAGGGTATTTACGAGCAGTACTTC.